What follows are 32 T cell receptor beta chains derived from one specimen sequenced in a study of blood T cell repertoires in COVID-19. Sequencing was performed with immunoSEQ multiplex PCR; in TCRdb, only in-frame clones are kept and a portion is missing. The sample contains approximately 210,000 clones, around 80% of which appear only once. The sample was peripheral blood. The receptors shown here come from a human donor in a cohort sampled during active COVID-19.

This chain uses TRBV9 with TRBJ2-3, with 8 bases matching TRBD2. The CDR3 extends over 16 amino acids. Germline V gives CDR1 SGDLS, CDR2 YYNGEE. The junction had 5 bases not matched to a gene; V was cut back by 0 bases and J by 2 bases. The CDR3 sequence: CASSVGIAGHTDTQYF. CDR3 bases: TGTGCCAGCAGCGTAGGAATAGCGGGACACACAGATACGCAGTATTTT.

In this sample, this clone turned up a few times. V is TRBV5-4 and J is TRBJ1-5; the D is unclear. The V and J ends lost 5 bases and 0 bases respectively, with 15 bases between them. This CDR3 has 16 residues. CDR1 is SGHNT, CDR2 YYREEE, per germline (reference sequence). The CDR3 nucleotides read TGTGCCAGCAGAAAATCTCGGGAACATAGCAATCAGCCCCAGCATTTT. It is translated as CASRKSREHSNQPQHF.

The rearrangement uses TRBV7-3 and TRBJ1-1, with TRBD1 identical over 9 bases. The CDR3 covers 17 residues. Germline-derived CDR1 and CDR2 are SGHTA and FQGTGA. V lost 5 bases, J lost 6 bases, and 16 bases stayed unmatched. CDR3 protein: CASSPQAPGQGRAEAFF. CDR3 in DNA: TGTGCCAGCAGCCCCCAGGCCCCAGGACAGGGGAGGGCTGAAGCTTTCTTT.

The chain uses TRBV5-1 and TRBJ2-7; 7 bases match TRBD2. V lost 4 bases and J lost 1; bases outside the gene matches: 8. Germline CDR1 and CDR2: SGHRS and YFSETQ. There are 15 residues in the CDR3. CDR3 sequence reads: CASSQPAGRSYEQYF. CDR3 sequence (DNA): TGCGCCAGCAGCCAACCAGCGGGAAGGTCCTACGAGCAGTACTTC.

Comment on this clone: One junction end disagrees with the germline gene, perhaps due to a read error. The chain joins TRBV5-1 to TRBJ1-2, with 8 bases that match TRBD1. The CDR3 has 15 residues. CDR1 SGHRS and CDR2 YFSETQ come from the germline V gene. The CDR3 DNA follows: TGCGCCAGCAGATTGGGGACAGGCCCTAACTATGGCTACACCTTC. It translates to CASRLGTGPNYGYTF.

The V and J genes are TRBV7-9 and TRBJ1-2; perhaps TRBD1 as D (5 bases). V was trimmed by 3 bases and J by 7 bases, leaving 12 bases between them. Germline lookup yields CDR1 SEHNR and CDR2 FQNEAQ (reference sequence). The CDR3 spans 13 residues. CDR3 nucleotides: TGTGCCAGCAGCTTTGGTGAAGGGGTTGGCTACACCTTC. It yields the protein CASSFGEGVGYTF.

This clone has more than one count but fewer than ten. The chain recombines TRBV9 with TRBJ1-2; D possibly corresponds to TRBD1 (6 bases). Germline CDR1 SGDLS, CDR2 YYNGEE. The V and J ends lost 0 bases and 5 bases respectively, with 17 bases between them. The CDR3 runs 16 residues. Here the CDR3 reads CASSVGTAAPKYGYTF. The CDR3 coding sequence is TGTGCCAGCAGCGTAGGGACAGCCGCCCCGAAATATGGCTACACCTTC. The whole variable domain, remainder taken from reference TRBV9 and TRBJ1-2, is DSGVTQTPKHLITATGQRVTLRCSPRSGDLSVYWYQQSLDQGLQFLIQYYNGEERAKGNILERFSAQQFPDLHSELNLSSLELGDSALYFCASSVGTAAPKYGYTFGSGTRLTVV.

The chain has TRBV2 and TRBJ1-6; weak D call: TRBD1 (5 bases). Germline V gene lookup returns CDR1 SNHLY and CDR2 FYNNEI. V lost 8 bases and J 7 bases, leaving 15 bases between the germline ends. This CDR3 spans 14 amino acids. CDR3 sequence (DNA): TGTGCCAGCTCCGCCCAGGGTTACAATTCACCCCTCCACTTT. It encodes CASSAQGYNSPLHF.

CDR3 loop: CASSLGGRATLQETQYF. Here the CDR3 DNA reads TGTGCCAGCAGCTTGGGAGGGAGGGCTACGTTGCAAGAGACCCAGTACTTC. The chain has TRBV5-5 and TRBJ2-5; 7 nucleotides align to TRBD2. Germline V lookup: CDR1 SGHKS, CDR2 YYEKEE (reference sequence). There are 17 residues in the CDR3. V shed 0 bases and J 2 bases; nucleotides not matched to a gene: 10.

The chain recombines TRBV18 with TRBJ2-3; TRBD2 matches 10 bases. The CDR3 contains 17 residues. V dropped 6 bases and J dropped 2; count of bases not matched to a gene: 11. Per the germline V gene, CDR1 is KGHSH and CDR2 is LQKENI. CDR3 nucleotide sequence: TGTGCCAGCTCGCTTAGCCTAGCGGGAGTGGTCACAGATACGCAGTATTTT. Its protein is CASSLSLAGVVTDTQYF.

Judged by abundance, this clone is medium-sized. This chain joins TRBV27 and TRBJ2-7; D is unresolved. The length of the CDR3 is 14 residues. The germline V gene encodes CDR1 MNHEY and CDR2 SMNVEV (reference sequence). Deletions cut 9 bases from V and 5 bases from J, with 20 bases between. The CDR3 loop is CASSSRGPNDEQYF. The DNA of the CDR3 is TGTGCCAGTTCGTCTCGAGGCCCGAATGACGAGCAGTACTTC.

On this clone itself: In the same sample, other DNA sequences code for this CDR3. The genes are TRBV2 and TRBJ2-7; D ambiguous. Germline V gives CDR1 SNHLY, CDR2 FYNNEI. The V gene lost 2 bases and the J gene lost 3 bases, with 11 bases spanning the gap. CDR3 length: 14 residues. CDR3 bases: TGTGCCAGCAGTGAACTGGGCCAGAACTACGAGCAGTACTTC. Translation gives CASSELGQNYEQYF.

The chain is built from TRBV4-3 and TRBJ2-7, with 8 bases matching TRBD2. The CDR3 is 15 residues long. With 0 bases clipped from V and 5 bases from J, the junction kept 6 bases outside the gene matches. Germline V gene data show CDR1 as LGHNA and CDR2 as YSLEER. CDR3: CASSQESSGRDEQYF. The CDR3 region has the DNA TGCGCCAGCAGCCAAGAATCCAGCGGGAGAGACGAGCAGTACTTC.

The CDR3 sequence is CASSPYKKGVGYEQYF. The CDR3 DNA reads TGTGCCAGCTCACCATATAAAAAGGGGGTGGGCTACGAGCAGTACTTC. This chain links TRBV18 with TRBJ2-7, with D maybe TRBD1 (6 bases). Germline-derived CDR1 and CDR2 are KGHSH and LQKENI. The V end lost 2 bases, the J end lost 3 bases, and 17 bases lay between the germline ends. This CDR3 contains 16 residues. Together with reference TRBV18 and TRBJ2-7, the CDR3 gives the full variable domain: NAGVMQNPRHLVRRRGQEARLRCSPMKGHSHVYWYRQLPEEGLKFMVYLQKENIIDESGMPKERFSAEFPKEGPSILRIQQVVRGDSAAYFCASSPYKKGVGYEQYFGPGTRLTVT.

CDR3 DNA sequence: TGTGCCAGCTCATTCATAGCGTCAGATACGCAGTATTTT. Translated, it gives CASSFIASDTQYF. The gene calls are TRBV18 and TRBJ2-3, with D maybe TRBD2 (5 bases). Germline V gene sequence: CDR1 KGHSH, CDR2 LQKENI. This CDR3 region has 13 residues. V was clipped by 5 bases and J by 4 bases, with 10 bases between them.

This clone showed up just once. The chain recombines TRBV18 with TRBJ2-1; TRBD1 aligns across 7 bases. The trim removed 6 bases at V and 5 bases at J, leaving 7 bases unmatched. The V gene's germline CDR1 is KGHSH and CDR2 LQKENI. The CDR3 extends over 14 amino acids. This CDR3 reads CASSQQGTDNEQFF. The CDR3 DNA follows: TGTGCCAGCTCGCAACAGGGGACAGACAATGAGCAGTTCTTC.

The chain carries TRBV7-9 and TRBJ2-7; 12 nucleotides match TRBD1. CDR1 and CDR2 from the germline V gene are SEHNR and FQNEAQ (reference sequence). V was clipped by 5 bases and J by 4 bases; unmatched bases: 15. The CDR3 length is 18 residues. CDR3 DNA: TGTGCCAGCAGCACCGGGACAGGGGGCCCGGAGACGGGGTACGAGCAGTACTTC. It codes for CASSTGTGGPETGYEQYF.

This clone was counted between two and nine times. The rearrangement joins TRBV29-1 to TRBJ1-1, with D perhaps TRBD1 (5 bases). Germline values: CDR1 SQVTM, CDR2 ANQGSEA. The CDR3 spans 12 residues. Trimming took off 4 bases at V and 1 base at J, with 7 bases between the two ends. This CDR3 reads CSVGQRNTEAFF. The CDR3 DNA follows: TGCAGCGTTGGACAGAGGAACACTGAAGCTTTCTTT.

This chain joins TRBV3-1 (or the pseudogene TRBV3-2) and TRBJ2-1; 13 bases agree with TRBD2. The CDR3 has 16 residues. CDR1 is LGHDT, CDR2 YNNKEL, per germline (reference sequence). V was clipped by 3 bases and J by 9 bases; unmatched bases: 8. The CDR3 bases are TGTGCCAGCAGCCAGTTAGGGACTAGCGGGATGTCTGAGCAGTTCTTC. Translated, it gives CASSQLGTSGMSEQFF.

The rearrangement links TRBV5-8 to TRBJ1-3, with D perhaps matching TRBD1 (5 bases). Germline loops: CDR1 SGHTS, CDR2 YDEGEE. This CDR3 spans 15 amino acids. Trimming took 0 bases from V and 3 from J, leaving 10 bases between them. CDR3 sequence (DNA): TGTGCCAGCAGCTTGGGGCCAGGGCGTGGAAACACCATATATTTT. The encoded protein is CASSLGPGRGNTIYF.

The chain joins TRBV4-3 to TRBJ2-2; D is possibly TRBD1 (5 bases). V lost 5 bases and J lost 0, with 10 bases in between. CDR1 and CDR2 from the germline V gene are LGHNA and YSLEER. The CDR3 has 15 amino acids. The CDR3 region has the DNA TGCGCCAGCAGCAGGGGCGGCGCGAACACCGGGGAGCTGTTTTTT. Amino acid sequence: CASSRGGANTGELFF.

The chain has TRBV3-1 (or the pseudogene TRBV3-2) and TRBJ2-2; the match to TRBD1 covers 7 bases. This CDR3 region has 15 residues. V trimming: 4 bases; J trimming: 4 bases; junction bases outside the gene matches: 6. Germline CDR1 is LGHDT and CDR2 is YNNKEL (reference sequence). This CDR3 is CASSPETGFTGELFF. The CDR3 nucleotides are TGTGCCAGCAGCCCAGAGACAGGGTTCACCGGGGAGCTGTTTTTT.

V usage is TRBV3-1 (or the pseudogene TRBV3-2) and J usage is TRBJ2-7, with D maybe TRBD2 (6 bases). V lost 3 bases and J lost 2, with 17 bases in between. CDR1 and CDR2 (germline): LGHDT, YNNKEL (reference sequence). The CDR3 totals 16 residues. The CDR3: CASSHSGGIGTYEQYF. CDR3 DNA: TGTGCCAGCAGCCATTCTGGGGGGATAGGGACCTACGAGCAGTACTTC.

The chain joins TRBV19 to TRBJ2-7; 9 nucleotides match TRBD2. Germline V gene lookup returns CDR1 LNHDA and CDR2 SQIVND (reference sequence). The CDR3 covers 14 residues. With V trimmed by 5 bases and J by 3 bases, 5 bases remained unmatched. The chain's CDR3 is CASSAASGDYEQYF. In DNA form, the CDR3 reads TGTGCCAGTAGTGCGGCTAGCGGGGACTACGAGCAGTACTTC.

The chain recombines TRBV28 with TRBJ1-1; 8 nucleotides agree with TRBD1. The CDR3 is 14 amino acids. V lost 5 bases to trimming and J lost 4 bases; unmatched junction nucleotides: 6. Germline CDR1 reads MDHEN; CDR2 reads SYDVKM. In DNA, the CDR3 is TGTGCCAGCAGTCCCCGGACAGGGCCCACTGAAGCTTTCTTT. It specifies CASSPRTGPTEAFF.

The V gene is TRBV6-5, the J gene TRBJ1-1, with D possibly being TRBD1 (6 bases). Per germline, CDR1 MNHEY and CDR2 SVGAGI. The CDR3 loop spans 15 amino acids. V was cut by 6 bases and J by 3 bases, with 17 bases left in between. The CDR3 DNA is TGTGCCAGCAGCGTCAAGGACAGCCCTCACACTGAAGCTTTCTTT. Its translation is CASSVKDSPHTEAFF.

This chain joins TRBV5-6 and TRBJ1-4, with 7 bases fitting TRBD1. V lost 0 bases and J lost 8; bases outside the gene matches: 4. The CDR3 is 14 residues long. Germline loops: CDR1 SGHDT, CDR2 YYEEEE. CDR3 sequence: CASSLGQGAEKLFF. The CDR3 DNA reads TGTGCCAGCAGCTTGGGACAGGGTGCGGAAAAACTGTTTTTT.

Written as DNA, the CDR3 is TGTGCCAGCAGCGTCGGACGGACAAGCTCCTACGAGCAGTACTTC. It is translated as CASSVGRTSSYEQYF. The chain employs TRBV7-8 and TRBJ2-7; a weak D match, TRBD1 (5 bases). Trimming pared 5 bases from V and 0 bases from J, leaving 14 bases between. CDR1 SGHVS and CDR2 FQNEAQ come from the germline V gene. CDR3 size: 15 residues.

The rearrangement uses TRBV19 and TRBJ2-2, with TRBD1 matching 7 bases. V trimming: 4 bases; J trimming: 1 base; junction bases outside the gene matches: 3. The CDR3 is 15 amino acids. Germline V gene lookup returns CDR1 LNHDA and CDR2 SQIVND (reference sequence). CDR3 in amino acids: CASSKDRRNTGELFF. The CDR3 nucleotides are TGTGCCAGTAGTAAGGACAGGAGGAACACCGGGGAGCTGTTTTTT.

V usage is TRBV5-1 and J usage is TRBJ1-1, with TRBD1 as a possible D gene (5 bases). Trimming shortened V by 0 bases and J by 3 bases, and 15 bases separated the two germline ends. Germline CDR1 SGHRS, CDR2 YFSETQ. The CDR3 covers 16 residues. The CDR3 DNA is TGCGCCAGCAGCTTGGCGGCGTCGCCGGGGGACACTGAAGCTTTCTTT. Its protein is CASSLAASPGDTEAFF.

The CDR3 loop reads CASSSRDRAYNEQFF. Written as DNA, the CDR3 is TGTGCCAGCAGCAGCCGGGACAGGGCTTACAATGAGCAGTTCTTC. The chain is built from TRBV5-4 and TRBJ2-1; 9 bases agree with TRBD1. CDR3 size: 15 residues. Germline trimming cut 4 bases from V and 4 bases from J; bases unmatched to any gene: 6. Germline V gene lookup returns CDR1 SGHNT and CDR2 YYREEE (reference sequence).

This chain joins TRBV11-2 and TRBJ1-1; no definite D call. The germline V and J ends were trimmed by 5 bases and 5 bases, with 18 bases remaining between them. This CDR3 has 15 amino acids. The germline CDR1 and CDR2 sequences are SGHAT and FQNNGV. CDR3 sequence (DNA): TGTGCCAGCAGCCCCCGAGGAGGGCGCAGGACTGAAGCTTTCTTT. It specifies CASSPRGGRRTEAFF.